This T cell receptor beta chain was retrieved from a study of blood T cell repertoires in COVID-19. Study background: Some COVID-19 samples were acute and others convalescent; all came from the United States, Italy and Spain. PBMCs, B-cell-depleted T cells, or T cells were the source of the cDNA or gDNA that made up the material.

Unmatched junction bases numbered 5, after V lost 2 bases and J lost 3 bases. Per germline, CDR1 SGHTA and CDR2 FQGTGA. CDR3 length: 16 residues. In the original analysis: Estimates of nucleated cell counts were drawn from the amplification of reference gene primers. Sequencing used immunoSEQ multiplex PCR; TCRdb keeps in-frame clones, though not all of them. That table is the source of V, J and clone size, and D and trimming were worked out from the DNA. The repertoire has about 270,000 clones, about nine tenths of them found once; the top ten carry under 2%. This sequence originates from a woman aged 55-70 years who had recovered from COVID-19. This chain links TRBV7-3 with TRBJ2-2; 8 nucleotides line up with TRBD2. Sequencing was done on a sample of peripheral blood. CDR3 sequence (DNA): TGTGCCAGCAGCTTATCGGGAGGGCCAGACACCGGGGAGCTGTTTTTT. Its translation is CASSLSGGPDTGELFF.